A single TCR beta chain is shown here with its context. The antigen is undetermined. The data are from a study of cytomegalovirus exposure and HLA in healthy donors. Broader study findings: The study flagged roughly 160 TCR beta chains as cytomegalovirus-associated. The study dropped some indistinguishable V segments, TRBV6-2 and TRBV6-3 among them. High specificity and sensitivity for cytomegalovirus status were reported for the classifier.

Both 60 Vbeta primers and 13 Jbeta primers went into the PCR. TCRdb keeps only in-frame clones here, not all; method: immunoSEQ multiplex PCR. The data contain more than 95,000 clones, over 70% of them seen just once; the ten biggest clones take up more than 2.5%. The junction had 5 bases not matched to a gene; V was cut back by 9 bases and J by 7 bases. The length of the CDR3 is 12 residues. CDR1 and CDR2 (germline): MDHEN, SYDVKM. The donors were healthy bone marrow donors. This sequence was found in a woman between 45 and 65 years old in good health and CMV-seronegative. Sequencing was performed on PBMCs. This chain joins TRBV28 and TRBJ2-2, with 7 bases identical to TRBD2. The CDR3 reads CASRPGGGELFF. CDR3 bases: TGTGCCAGTAGGCCGGGGGGCGGGGAGCTGTTTTTT.